Sequencing of this TCR beta chain was carried out in a study of CD8 T cells in Susac syndrome. The study, taken as a whole, reports: The study conceded that its TCR sequencing and HLA analysis involved relatively few individuals.

CD8+ and CD4+ T cells from blood underwent TCR beta sequencing. As controls, healthy donors matched for age and sex were used. The CDR3 runs 14 residues. Trimming took 3 bases from V and 2 from J; bases not matched to a gene: 3. About this clonotype itself: Its matching antigen is unknown.

Random hexamers primed reverse transcription of about 0.45 to 1 ug RNA. Amplification of TCR beta CDR3 by immunoSEQ multiplex PCR spanned 54 Vbeta and 13 Jbeta. MiXCR was run by TCRdb on the immunoSEQ multiplex PCR reads, yielding one entry per CDR3 protein. This table has 150,000 to 200,000 distinct CDR3 sequences, just under 95% appearing once. The receptor was isolated from a human donor in good health. This sequence joins TRBV23-1 and TRBJ1-2; 7 bases fit TRBD1. TRBV23-1 falls under the ORF class, with uncertain function. What was sequenced was CD4+ T cells from PBMCs. CDR3 residues: CASSQPTGNYGYTF. Here the CDR3 DNA reads TGCGCCAGCAGTCAGCCGACAGGGAACTATGGCTACACCTTC.